These T cell receptor beta chains were read from a single sample in a study of radiation and T cells in renal cell carcinoma. Produced via immunoSEQ multiplex PCR; TCRdb's table is partial and in-frame only. The sample gives 100,000 to 150,000 clones, 81% of which show up once; 5.8% is in the top ten. The sequencing used blood, collected from a patient whose treatment included radiotherapy and nephrectomy. The receptors shown here come from a man aged 45-65 years with renal cell carcinoma. Each CDR3 is given with its conserved first and last residue. D genes are given only for firm matches. A clone size is listed for some rows: how often the clone was seen (once, few, many), or a class if it is expanded.

CASRPGEGNEKNIQYF,TGTGCAAGTCGCCCCGGGGAGGGAAACGAGAAAAACATTCAGTACTTC,TRBV12-2,TRBJ2-4,.,.
CASSPGGSVETQYF,TGTGCCAGCAGCCCAGGGGGGTCGGTTGAGACCCAGTACTTC,TRBV9,TRBJ2-5,once,.
CASTGGYGSDNEQFF,TGCGCCAGCACTGGGGGGTACGGGTCAGACAATGAGCAGTTCTTC,TRBV10-1,TRBJ2-1,.,.
CAWIRTAGGTEAFF,TGTGCCTGGATCCGAACGGCAGGGGGAACTGAAGCTTTCTTT,TRBV30,TRBJ1-1,few,TRBD1
CASSLGRVADTQYF,TGCGCCAGCAGCCTAGGGAGAGTGGCAGATACGCAGTATTTT,TRBV4-1,TRBJ2-3,.,.
CSVADRALNTEAFF,TGCAGCGTTGCTGACAGGGCCCTAAACACTGAAGCTTTCTTT,TRBV29-1,TRBJ1-1,.,TRBD1
CASSGDSGANVLTF,TGTGCCAGCAGTGGTGATTCTGGGGCCAACGTCCTGACTTTC,TRBV6-4,TRBJ2-6,once,.
CASSLGTGAETQYF,TGTGCTAGCAGCTTAGGTACGGGGGCCGAGACCCAGTACTTC,TRBV7-7,TRBJ2-5,.,.
CASSQETGSSQPQHF,TGTGCCAGCAGCCAAGAGACAGGGTCAAGCCAGCCCCAGCATTTT,TRBV4-2,TRBJ1-5,.,TRBD1
CASSLETRETQYF,TGTGCCAGCAGCTTGGAAACCAGGGAGACCCAGTACTTC,TRBV5-4,TRBJ2-5,.,.
CASSQDWGDEQYF,TGCGCCAGCAGCCAAGATTGGGGCGACGAGCAGTACTTC,TRBV4-1,TRBJ2-7,.,.
CASSQAPGQTYEQYF,TGCGCCAGCAGCCAGGCTCCGGGACAGACCTACGAGCAGTACTTC,TRBV5-1,TRBJ2-7,.,TRBD1